A single T cell receptor (beta chain) is shown here with its context. The target antigen is unknown. This sample stems from a study of OX40 agonist ivuxolimab in advanced cancers. V lost 2 bases and J 4 bases, leaving 3 bases between the germline ends. Per germline, CDR1 MNHEY and CDR2 SVGAGI. CDR3 length: 12 amino acids. Sampled blood was obtained at baseline, cycle 4 day 1, and cycle 7 day 1. Study-wide results and caveats: Dose levels from 0.1 to 3.0 mg/kg saw CD4+ and CD8+ blood T cells expand clonally by week 6. Mean expanded clone counts were higher in CD8+ than CD4+ T cells. Expanded peripheral T cell antigen specificity was not determined.

The data were produced by immunoSEQ multiplex PCR, yet TCRdb's version contains in-frame clones alone and is incomplete. The table lists about 61,000 clones, less than 90% of them singletons. The rearrangement joins TRBV6-5 to TRBJ1-3; D is ambiguous. This TCR was recovered from an adult with an advanced solid tumor such as melanoma, head and neck, liver or kidney cancer. The sample in question was CD4+ or CD8+ T cells sorted from blood, obtained in a trial of the OX40 agonist ivuxolimab. The CDR3 loop is CASSYEGNTIYF. The CDR3 coding sequence is TGTGCCAGCAGTTACGAGGGAAACACCATATATTTT.